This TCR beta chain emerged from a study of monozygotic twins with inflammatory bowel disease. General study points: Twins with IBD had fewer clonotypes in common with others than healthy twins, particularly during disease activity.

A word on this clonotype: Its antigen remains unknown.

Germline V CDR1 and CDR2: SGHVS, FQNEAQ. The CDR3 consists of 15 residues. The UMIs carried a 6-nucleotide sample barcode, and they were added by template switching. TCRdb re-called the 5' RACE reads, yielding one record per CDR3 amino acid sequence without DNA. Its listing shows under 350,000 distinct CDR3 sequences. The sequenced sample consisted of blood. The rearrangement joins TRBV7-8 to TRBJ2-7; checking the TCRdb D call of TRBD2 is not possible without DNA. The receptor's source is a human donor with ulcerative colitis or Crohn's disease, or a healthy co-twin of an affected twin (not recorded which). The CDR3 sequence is CASSLGWTSPTEQYF.